This TCR beta chain was sequenced during a study of identical twins. There are a few counts of this clonotype. Its matching antigen is unknown. The CDR3 loop spans 12 amino acids. V was pared by 0 bases and J by 8 bases, with 5 bases between. Germline CDR1 reads LGHDT; CDR2 reads YNNKEL (reference sequence). The study's findings and limits: Where beta out-of-frame sequences were concerned, excess twin sharing was weaker.

TCRdb recomputed calls from the 5' RACE reads with MiXCR, one row per CDR3 protein. The table includes fewer than 250,000 distinct CDR3 sequences, more than 15% detected once. The same sample was also used in a study of T cells expressing NK-cell markers. As that report states: Underlying the TCR beta repertoires were sorted CD3+CD56+NKG2C+, CD3+CD56+NKG2C- and CD3+CD56-NKG2C+ T cells. As a fraction of CD8+ T cells, dominant NKG2C+ clonotypes reached about 1.0-8% in a handful of donors.

V gene TRBV3-1 combines with J gene TRBJ2-4; D possibly corresponds to TRBD1 (5 bases). The sample was CD8+ T cells sorted from blood. This receptor was obtained from a young woman in good health. The CDR3 bases are TGTGCCAGCAGCCAAGAAGGGGACATTCAGTACTTC. It is translated as CASSQEGDIQYF.